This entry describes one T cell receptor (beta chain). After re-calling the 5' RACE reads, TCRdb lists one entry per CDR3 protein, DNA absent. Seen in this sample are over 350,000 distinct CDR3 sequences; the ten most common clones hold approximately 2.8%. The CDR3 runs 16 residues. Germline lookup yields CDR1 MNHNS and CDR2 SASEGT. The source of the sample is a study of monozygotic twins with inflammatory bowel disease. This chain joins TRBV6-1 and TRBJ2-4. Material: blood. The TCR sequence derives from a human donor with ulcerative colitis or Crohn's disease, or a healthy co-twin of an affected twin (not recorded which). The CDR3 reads CASSGTYGFSKNIQYF.